This T cell receptor (beta chain) was sequenced for a study of breast tumors, draining lymph nodes, adjacent tissues. Whole-study findings and limits: That most tumor T cells come from lymph nodes remained unproven. Luminal-like breast cancer showed significantly higher tumor–nontumor repertoire similarity than basal-like. Most tumor T cells seemingly derive from lymph node, then expand in tumor.

The CDR3 extends over 16 amino acids. CDR1 GTSNPN and CDR2 SVGIG come from the germline V gene (reference sequence). V lost 5 bases to trimming and J lost 5 bases; unmatched junction nucleotides: 14. This clonotype was seen repeatedly, ten times or more. Its specificity is unknown. TCRdb reprocessed the multiplex PCR reads with MiXCR, giving one entry per CDR3 protein. Of roughly 21,000 distinct CDR3 sequences in the sample, 50% were seen once. The specimen sequenced was breast tumor tissue. The chain joins TRBV30 to TRBJ1-2; 10 bases are shared with TRBD1. The sequence was collected from a female donor with breast cancer. Some clones in this sample may be carry-over from other donors' samples. DNA for the CDR3: TGTGCCTGGGACCCGGGACAGGGGTTCGGAAATTATGGCTACACCTTC. This encodes CAWDPGQGFGNYGYTF.